Here is one T cell receptor beta chain with its context. Its antigen remains unknown. The same CDR3 also results from other DNA sequences found in this sample. The source of the sample is a study of cytomegalovirus exposure and HLA in healthy donors. For the study at large: The same platform was used for the 120 or so validation repertoires as for the approximately 610 first-cohort repertoires, as reported in a later analysis. Study-wide findings and caveats: Later, an analysis found that TCR clusters from the first cohort tended to co-occur in the 90 to 150 validation repertoires. The dataset shows that most TCR sequences were rare, while some public TCRs occurred in many donors. Cytomegalovirus association was assigned to about 150 TCR beta chains.

Sequencing was performed with immunoSEQ multiplex PCR; in TCRdb, only in-frame clones are kept and a portion is missing. The top ten clones hold around 6% of a sample with 97,000 or so clones, about 90% of them seen once. J gave up 6 bases and V 3 bases, and 5 bases lay outside the gene matches. This CDR3 region has 14 residues. CDR1 and CDR2 (germline): SGDLS, YYNGEE. The rearrangement uses TRBV9 and TRBJ2-7, with TRBD1 identical over 11 bases. This receptor was obtained from a man younger than 30 in good health and CMV-seropositive. Sample: PBMCs. CDR3 in amino acids: CASSAGTGGGEQYF. CDR3 sequence (DNA): TGTGCCAGCAGCGCCGGGACAGGGGGTGGCGAGCAGTACTTC.